This TCR beta chain was recorded in a study of blood T cell repertoires in COVID-19. V lost 3 bases and J 1 base, leaving 7 bases between the germline ends. CDR3 size: 14 residues. The germline V gene has CDR1 MDHEN and CDR2 SYDVKM. This table comes from immunoSEQ multiplex PCR, and its TCRdb copy is limited to in-frame clones, with some not included. The data show over 30,000 clones, roughly 77% seen once. This chain links TRBV28 with TRBJ1-5; D is ambiguous. The sample was peripheral blood. The source of this sequence is a man older than 75 with active or convalescent COVID-19. The CDR3: CASSFDLSNQPQHF. CDR3 nucleotides: TGTGCCAGCAGTTTTGACTTGAGCAATCAGCCCCAGCATTTT.